A single sample gave rise to the 14 T cell receptor beta chains below, sequenced in a study of T cells after yellow fever vaccination. Each CDR3 protein gets one entry after TCRdb re-called the 5' RACE reads with MiXCR. This sample has 500,000 to 650,000 distinct CDR3 sequences; 17% occur once, and the top ten carry around 15%. The sample here was PBMCs, taken less than 6 days after the first yellow fever vaccination. These receptors were taken from a man aged 18 to 30 who received the YFV17D yellow fever vaccine.

This clonotype was detected many times. The chain couples TRBV5-1 to TRBJ2-3; D uncertain. The CDR3 contains 16 residues. Germline V gene sequence: CDR1 SGHRS, CDR2 YFSETQ. V gave up 5 bases and J gave up 1 base, with 17 bases separating them. The CDR3 loop is CASRSLLKDRTDTQYF. CDR3 DNA sequence: TGCGCCAGCAGATCCCTGCTTAAGGACCGCACAGATACGCAGTATTTT.

In this sample, this clonotype turned up many times. The gene calls are TRBV5-6 and TRBJ2-1; the match to TRBD2 covers 15 bases. Germline assignment: CDR1 SGHDT and CDR2 YYEEEE. Trimming removed 4 bases from V and 7 bases from J; junction bases left unmatched: 3. The CDR3 runs to 15 residues. The CDR3 reads CASSTGTSGGNEQFF. The CDR3 nucleotides are TGTGCCAGCAGCACCGGGACTAGCGGGGGGAATGAGCAGTTCTTC.

This clonotype was seen more than once but under ten times. This CDR3 is CASSWTGLYQPQHF. The CDR3 DNA is TGTGCCAGCAGTTGGACAGGGCTTTATCAGCCCCAGCATTTT. This rearrangement joins TRBV12-3 or TRBV12-4 to TRBJ1-5; 8 positions agree with TRBD1. This CDR3 spans 14 amino acids. After removal of 4 bases from V and 5 bases from J, the junction contained 4 bases not matched to a gene.

This clonotype has a count of ten or more. The V gene is TRBV5-1, the J gene TRBJ1-3; TRBD1 might be the D (6 bases). V shed 0 bases and J shed 0 bases, with 10 bases lying between them. The CDR3 spans 16 residues. Germline lookup yields CDR1 SGHRS and CDR2 YFSETQ. This CDR3 is CASSLVTGTSGNTIYF. CDR3 sequence (DNA): TGCGCCAGCAGCTTGGTTACAGGGACCTCTGGAAACACCATATATTTT.

This clonotype has more than one count but fewer than ten. This rearrangement joins TRBV6-2 or TRBV6-3 to TRBJ2-7; the match to TRBD1 covers 7 bases. V trimming: 7 bases; J trimming: 6 bases; junction bases outside the gene matches: 12. Germline loops: CDR1 MNHEY, CDR2 SVGEGT. CDR3 length: 14 residues. CDR3 DNA: TGTGCCAGCACCCAAACCCTGGGACAGAGCGAGCAGTACTTC. Its protein product is CASTQTLGQSEQYF.

This clonotype has a handful of counts. The chain combines TRBV20-1 with TRBJ2-3, with 10 positions matching TRBD2. Germline assignment: CDR1 DFQATT and CDR2 SNEGSKA (reference sequence). The length of the CDR3 is 19 residues. Trimming removed 3 bases from V and 2 bases from J; junction bases left unmatched: 17. The CDR3 coding sequence is TGCAGTGCTAGGGGGGTTGTCAGCGGGGGGGCTTCCGTCACAGATACGCAGTATTTT. It specifies CSARGVVSGGASVTDTQYF.

This chain joins TRBV9 and TRBJ2-3, with D possibly being TRBD2 (7 bases). Germline CDR1 is SGDLS and CDR2 is YYNGEE. This CDR3 region has 16 residues. Deletions cut 0 bases from V and 2 bases from J, with 13 bases between. CDR3 protein: CASSVEGGGTTDTQYF. The CDR3 DNA reads as TGTGCCAGCAGCGTAGAAGGGGGGGGGACCACAGATACGCAGTATTTT.

This clonotype was recorded at least ten times. Here the CDR3 DNA reads TGCAGCGTTGATTTCATGAACACCGGGGAGCTGTTTTTT. Protein sequence: CSVDFMNTGELFF. This chain uses TRBV29-1 with TRBJ2-2; D unresolved. The CDR3 is 13 residues long. Trimming took 3 bases from V and 1 from J, leaving 6 bases between them. Germline V gives CDR1 SQVTM, CDR2 ANQGSEA.

The rearrangement joins TRBV6-1 to TRBJ1-6, with D possibly TRBD1 on 5 matching bases. Germline V gene sequence: CDR1 MNHNS, CDR2 SASEGT. The ends were cut back, 7 bases at V and 5 bases at J, with 18 bases in the middle. This CDR3 contains 16 residues. CDR3 coding DNA: TGTGCCAGCAACAACAATCCGGGACTGAATAATTCACCCCTCCACTTT. Translating it yields CASNNNPGLNNSPLHF.

This clonotype was picked up a small number of times. The chain combines TRBV4-3 with TRBJ2-2; the D gene is possibly TRBD1 (5 bases). The germline V and J ends were trimmed by 0 bases and 7 bases, with 15 bases remaining between them. The CDR3 is made up of 16 amino acids. In germline, CDR1 is LGHNA, CDR2 YSLEER. The CDR3 nucleotides are TGCGCCAGCAGCCAAGAAGCCAGGGTAGTGGTCGGGGAGCTGTTTTTT. Translation: CASSQEARVVVGELFF.

The V gene is TRBV30, the J gene TRBJ2-7; TRBD1 might be the D (6 bases). The V end was cut by 4 bases, the J end by 2 bases, with 21 bases between. From germline, CDR1 is GTSNPN and CDR2 SVGIG (reference sequence). The CDR3 sequence is 16 residues long. In DNA, the CDR3 is TGTGCCTGGATTAACCCTACCGGGACACTAACCTACGAGCAGTACTTC. The encoded protein is CAWINPTGTLTYEQYF.

This rearrangement joins TRBV4-1 to TRBJ2-3; TRBD2 is a possible D gene (7 bases). V lost 6 bases and J 5 bases, leaving 18 bases between the germline ends. CDR1 and CDR2 (germline): MGHRA, YSYEKL. The length of the CDR3 is 15 residues. The chain's CDR3 is CASSEGGLHRDTQYF. The CDR3 DNA follows: TGCGCCAGCAGTGAGGGGGGGCTCCATAGAGATACGCAGTATTTT.

This clonotype was seen a handful of times. V and J are TRBV10-3 and TRBJ2-1; 8 bases are a match to TRBD1. Germline CDR1 reads ENHRY; CDR2 reads SYGVKD. The CDR3 is made up of 14 amino acids. The trim removed 6 bases at V and 6 bases at J, leaving 7 bases unmatched. CDR3 region: CAIRDRDRLNEQFF. DNA of the CDR3: TGTGCCATCAGAGACCGGGACAGGCTCAATGAGCAGTTCTTC.

The CDR3 reads CASSYLLGLDTQYF. CDR3 coding DNA: TGTGCCAGCAGTTACCTATTAGGGCTGGATACGCAGTATTTT. This sequence joins TRBV12-3 or TRBV12-4 and TRBJ2-3; no clear D. The CDR3 is 14 amino acids. Trimming took off 4 bases at V and 6 bases at J, with 14 bases between the two ends.